The next 28 T cell receptor beta chains were all read from a single sample in a study of post-analysis software for immune sequencing data. TCR beta cDNA libraries had unique molecular identifiers. TCRdb processed the PCR reads anew with MiXCR; each CDR3 protein has one entry. Altogether about 160,000 distinct CDR3 sequences are present, around 34% being singletons, with the ten largest covering approximately 30%. Sequenced material: blood, taken after autologous hematopoietic stem cell transplantation. These receptors all come from a girl aged 10 to 17 with multiple sclerosis.

This clonotype occurred a few times. The rearrangement links TRBV11-2 to TRBJ1-2; TRBD1 agrees at 7 bases. CDR3 length: 13 residues. Germline V CDR1 and CDR2: SGHAT, FQNNGV. V gave up 1 base and J gave up 7 bases; unmatched junction bases: 3. CDR3 nucleotide sequence: TGTGCCAGCAGCTTAGGAGACAGGGTTGGCTACACCTTC. Its translation: CASSLGDRVGYTF.

The chain employs TRBV18 and TRBJ2-1; 15 nucleotides line up with TRBD2. Unmatched junction bases numbered 3, after V lost 8 bases and J lost 7 bases. The germline gives CDR1 KGHSH, CDR2 LQKENI. The CDR3 consists of 14 residues. In DNA form, the CDR3 reads TGTGCCAGCGCCGGACTAGCGGGAGGGAATGAGCAGTTCTTC. It codes for CASAGLAGGNEQFF.

As regards this clonotype: One end of the junction is discordant with germline, which a read error may explain. V gene TRBV12-3 or TRBV12-4 combines with J gene TRBJ2-6; D is perhaps TRBD1 (5 bases). The CDR3 consists of 15 residues. The CDR3: CASSGDAPGANVRTF. DNA for the CDR3: TGTGCCAGCAGTGGAGACGCCCCTGGGGCCAACGTCCGGACTTTC.

Turning to this clonotype: Lacking the conserved final phenylalanine or tryptophan, this CDR3 likely reflects a read error. The chain recombines TRBV20-1 with TRBJ2-1; possible D gene TRBD2, 6 bases. This CDR3 comprises 14 residues. Germline V lookup: CDR1 DFQATT, CDR2 SNEGSKA (reference sequence). The germline V and J ends were trimmed by 5 bases and 1 base, with 12 bases remaining between them. CDR3 sequence: CSADLAGSYNEQFL. CDR3 coding DNA: TGCAGTGCTGACCTCGCGGGATCCTACAATGAGCAGTTCTTG.

This clonotype was counted only a few times. The rearrangement links TRBV12-3 or TRBV12-4 to TRBJ2-1, with 11 bases that match TRBD2. J lost 4 bases, V lost 11 bases, and 7 bases had no gene match. The CDR3 runs to 14 residues. The CDR3 loop is CAGGRTSGYNEQFF. For the CDR3, the DNA is TGTGCCGGCGGTAGGACTAGCGGGTACAATGAGCAGTTCTTC.

The V gene is TRBV20-1, the J gene TRBJ2-1; D is perhaps TRBD1 (8 bases). Germline V gene sequence: CDR1 DFQATT, CDR2 SNEGSKA (reference sequence). With 4 bases removed from V and 5 bases from J, the gap between germline ends came to 15 bases. There are 14 residues in the CDR3. The CDR3 spells CSATDRGLNNEQFF. CDR3 bases: TGCAGTGCTACCGACAGGGGACTAAACAATGAGCAGTTCTTC.

This clonotype has more than one count but fewer than ten. The CDR3, as DNA: TGTGCCAGCAGCTTAGTAGGGGGAAACTACTATGGCTACACCTTC. Its protein is CASSLVGGNYYGYTF. The chain combines TRBV7-2 with TRBJ1-2; possibly TRBD1 for D (6 bases). Deletions cut 1 base from V and 3 bases from J, with 12 bases between. CDR1 and CDR2 from the germline V gene are SGHTA and FQGNSA. This CDR3 is built from 15 residues.

This clonotype occurred many times. The CDR3 spells CASSPGHQETQYF. For the CDR3, the DNA is TGTGCCAGCAGCCCGGGACACCAAGAGACCCAGTACTTC. The chain employs TRBV7-2 and TRBJ2-5; D possibly matches TRBD1 or TRBD2 (5 bases each). Trimming pared 5 bases from V and 0 bases from J, leaving 7 bases between. Per germline, CDR1 SGHTA and CDR2 FQGNSA. The CDR3 runs 13 residues.

In regard to this clonotype: One end of the junction varies from germline; a read error may be responsible. The chain links TRBV18 to TRBJ2-1, with D uncertain. Germline V gene sequence: CDR1 KGHSH, CDR2 LQKENI. CDR3 length: 14 amino acids. The CDR3 is CASSPPFGINERFF. The CDR3 DNA follows: TGTGCCAGCTCACCACCCTTTGGGATCAATGAGCGGTTCTTC.

This clonotype occurred a few times. V gene TRBV27 combines with J gene TRBJ2-1; a weak D match, TRBD1 (6 bases). The germline V and J ends were trimmed by 5 bases and 9 bases, with 17 bases remaining between them. Looked up from germline, CDR1 is MNHEY and CDR2 is SMNVEV (reference sequence). The CDR3 extends over 14 amino acids. The CDR3 DNA is TGTGCCAGCAGTCTCCCCAGGGGTTCAAGTGAGCAGTTCTTC. Amino acid sequence: CASSLPRGSSEQFF.

This clonotype has at least ten counts. The rearrangement joins TRBV20-1 to TRBJ2-7; TRBD2 agrees at 14 bases. The CDR3 has 15 residues. Germline assignment: CDR1 DFQATT and CDR2 SNEGSKA (reference sequence). V lost 3 bases and J lost 9; bases outside the gene matches: 10. The CDR3 DNA follows: TGCAGTGCTAGTCCCGCCGGACTAGCGGGAGGAAGGCAGTACTTC. It yields the protein CSASPAGLAGGRQYF.

This clonotype has more than one count but fewer than ten. CDR3 sequence: CSARDPRGDTQYF. As DNA, the CDR3 is TGCAGTGCTAGAGACCCCCGGGGGGATACGCAGTATTTT. This chain connects TRBV20-1 to TRBJ2-3; D may be TRBD2 (6 bases). Per germline, CDR1 DFQATT and CDR2 SNEGSKA (reference sequence). Deletions cut 0 bases from V and 6 bases from J, with 10 bases between. This CDR3 contains 13 residues.

This sequence joins TRBV5-5 and TRBJ2-1, with D possibly matching TRBD1 (5 bases). This CDR3 is 16 amino acids long. Trimming stripped 3 bases from V and 5 bases from J, with 18 bases between. CDR1 and CDR2 (germline): SGHKS, YYEKEE (reference sequence). CDR3 in amino acids: CASSSTCAGSHNEQFF. CDR3 nucleotide sequence: TGTGCCAGCAGCTCTACCTGCGCAGGGTCCCACAATGAGCAGTTCTTC.

V is TRBV7-9 and J is TRBJ2-7; 8 bases line up with TRBD2. The assigned J gene may be wrong: the sequence end matches TRBJ2-5 better. The CDR3 contains 14 residues. In germline, CDR1 is SEHNR, CDR2 FQNEAQ (reference sequence). CDR3 coding DNA: TGTGCCAGCAGCGCCGGACTAGCCACGCAGACCCAGTACTTC. It translates to CASSAGLATQTQYF.

A word on this clonotype: Compared with germline, one end of the junction differs, possibly owing to a read error. The chain uses TRBV29-1 and TRBJ2-3; 15 bases match TRBD2. Per germline, CDR1 SQVTM and CDR2 ANQGSEA. This CDR3 has 17 amino acids. The CDR3 DNA follows: TGCAGCGCCGGGGGACTAGCGGGAGGCACTGGCACAAATACGCAGTATTTT. Translating gives CSAGGLAGGTGTNTQYF.

J is TRBJ2-5 and V is TRBV7-2; 7 nucleotides line up with TRBD1. The CDR3 covers 15 residues. Unmatched junction bases numbered 13, after V lost 5 bases and J lost 7 bases. CDR1 SGHTA and CDR2 FQGNSA come from the germline V gene. CDR3 bases: TGTGCCAGCAGCCCCGCAGACAGGGTAGGGGGGACCCAGTACTTC. Residues: CASSPADRVGGTQYF.

V usage is TRBV9 and J usage is TRBJ1-4; 7 bases agree with TRBD1. J lost 4 bases, V lost 4 bases, and 7 bases had no gene match. The CDR3 is made up of 15 amino acids. CDR1 SGDLS and CDR2 YYNGEE come from the germline V gene. CDR3 protein: CASSFRQGLNEKLFF. CDR3 DNA: TGTGCCAGCAGCTTCCGACAGGGCCTTAATGAAAAACTGTTTTTT.

The J gene is TRBJ2-7, the V gene TRBV20-1; 9 nucleotides match TRBD2. The CDR3 spans 15 residues. Trimming cost V 5 bases and J 0 bases; bases outside gene matches: 8. Germline CDR1 and CDR2: DFQATT and SNEGSKA (reference sequence). In DNA, the CDR3 is TGCAGTGCTGGGGGTAGCGGGGGATACTCCTACGAGCAGTACTTC. Amino acid sequence: CSAGGSGGYSYEQYF.

This clonotype was counted between two and nine times. This chain connects TRBV6-2 or TRBV6-3 to TRBJ2-1; TRBD1 might be the D (6 bases). Germline V lookup: CDR1 MNHEY, CDR2 SVGEGT. This CDR3 contains 17 residues. Trimming cost V 6 bases and J 0 bases, with 18 bases left between them. CDR3 nucleotide sequence: TGTGCCAGCAGCCACGAGGACAGCGTGAGCTCCTACAATGAGCAGTTCTTC. Protein sequence: CASSHEDSVSSYNEQFF.

This chain joins TRBV6-1 and TRBJ2-7, with 7 bases fitting TRBD2. V shed 8 bases and J 0 bases; nucleotides not matched to a gene: 10. The germline V gene has CDR1 MNHNS and CDR2 SASEGT. This CDR3 is built from 15 residues. CDR3 amino acids: CASSRASGSSYEQYF. In nucleotides, the CDR3 is TGTGCCAGCTCCAGGGCTAGCGGATCCTCCTACGAGCAGTACTTC.

This clonotype was seen only a few times. The chain carries TRBV12-3 or TRBV12-4 and TRBJ2-7, with 13 bases that match TRBD2. This CDR3 spans 17 amino acids. J gave up 2 bases and V 5 bases, and 9 bases lay outside the gene matches. CDR3 sequence reads: CASSPSKLAGGTYEQYF. The CDR3 DNA reads as TGTGCCAGCAGTCCCTCCAAACTAGCGGGAGGGACCTACGAGCAGTACTTC.

This rearrangement joins TRBV7-6 to TRBJ1-3; D gene ambiguous. Looked up from germline, CDR1 is SGHVS and CDR2 is FNYEAQ. The V and J ends lost 1 base and 4 bases respectively, with 8 bases between them. The CDR3 totals 14 residues. The CDR3 coding sequence is TGTGCCAGCAGCTTAGATATGCGGGGAAACACCATATATTTT. Translated: CASSLDMRGNTIYF. The variable domain in full, completed from reference TRBV7-6 and TRBJ1-3, reads GAGVSQSPRYKVTKRGQDVALRCDPISGHVSLYWYRQALGQGPEFLTYFNYEAQQDKSGLPNDRFSAERPEGSISTLTIQRTEQRDSAMYRCASSLDMRGNTIYFGEGSWLTVV.

A few counts support this clonotype. The chain joins TRBV4-2 to TRBJ1-2; D remains ambiguous. Germline V lookup: CDR1 LGHNA, CDR2 YNFKEQ. Trimming took 7 bases from V and 7 from J, leaving 19 bases between them. The CDR3 contains 14 residues. CDR3 DNA: TGTGCCAGCAACTCGGGAGGGAGGAACCGTGGCTACACCTTC. This sequence encodes CASNSGGRNRGYTF.

The chain couples TRBV20-1 to TRBJ1-5; D unclear. The ends were cut back, 4 bases at V and 1 base at J, with 23 bases in the middle. This CDR3 has 18 amino acids. Germline CDR1 DFQATT, CDR2 SNEGSKA (reference sequence). The CDR3 loop is CSANSPQAGASSNQPQHF. The CDR3 bases are TGCAGTGCTAATTCCCCCCAGGCAGGAGCGTCCAGCAATCAGCCCCAGCATTTT.

This chain connects TRBV5-1 to TRBJ2-7; D remains unclear. The CDR3 totals 15 residues. From germline, CDR1 is SGHRS and CDR2 YFSETQ. Trimming removed 0 bases from V and 0 bases from J, with 10 bases in between. The CDR3 loop is CASSLGFGVSYEQYF. Written as DNA, the CDR3 is TGCGCCAGCAGCTTGGGATTTGGAGTCTCCTACGAGCAGTACTTC. The full variable domain, in which reference TRBV5-1 and TRBJ2-7 provide the parts outside the CDR3, is KAGVTQTPRYLIKTRGQQVTLSCSPISGHRSVSWYQQTPGQGLQFLFEYFSETQRNKGNFPGRFSGRQFSNSRSEMNVSTLELGDSALYLCASSLGFGVSYEQYFGPGTRLTVT.

Only a few counts were recorded for this clonotype. V and J are TRBV12-3 or TRBV12-4 and TRBJ1-5; D may be TRBD1 (6 bases). The CDR3 sequence is 13 residues long. V was cut by 5 bases and J by 11 bases, with 16 bases left in between. The CDR3 DNA reads as TGTGCCAGCAGTCCCTCAGGGGAATCAGCCCAGCATTTT. Translated, it gives CASSPSGESAQHF.

This clonotype appeared many times. J is TRBJ2-7 and V is TRBV5-1; TRBD2 agrees at 8 bases. After removal of 2 bases from V and 4 bases from J, the junction contained 8 bases not matched to a gene. Germline lookup yields CDR1 SGHRS and CDR2 YFSETQ. The CDR3 sequence is 15 residues long. The CDR3 region is CASSLGLAGSYEQYF. The CDR3 nucleotides read TGCGCCAGCAGCTTAGGACTAGCAGGTTCATACGAGCAGTACTTC.

The sample holds a few counts of this clonotype. The J gene is TRBJ1-4, the V gene TRBV27; no definite D call. With 5 bases removed from V and 4 bases from J, the gap between germline ends came to 14 bases. In germline, CDR1 is MNHEY, CDR2 SMNVEV (reference sequence). The CDR3 has 15 amino acids. The CDR3 here is CASSPTETYNEKLFF. Here the CDR3 DNA reads TGTGCCAGCAGTCCCACCGAGACGTATAATGAAAAACTGTTTTTT.